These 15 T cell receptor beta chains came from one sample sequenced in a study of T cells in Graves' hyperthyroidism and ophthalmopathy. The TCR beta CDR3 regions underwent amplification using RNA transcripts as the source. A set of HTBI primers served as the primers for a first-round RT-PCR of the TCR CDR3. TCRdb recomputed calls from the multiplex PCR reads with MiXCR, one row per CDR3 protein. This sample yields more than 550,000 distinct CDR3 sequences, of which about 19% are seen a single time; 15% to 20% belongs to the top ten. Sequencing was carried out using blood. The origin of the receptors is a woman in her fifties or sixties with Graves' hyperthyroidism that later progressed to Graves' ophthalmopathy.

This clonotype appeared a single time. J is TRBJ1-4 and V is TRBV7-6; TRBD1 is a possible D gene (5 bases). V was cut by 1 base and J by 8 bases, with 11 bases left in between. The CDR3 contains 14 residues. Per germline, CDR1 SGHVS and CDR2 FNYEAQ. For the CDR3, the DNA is TGTGCCAGCAGCTTAGTCTGGGAGGGGGAAAAACTGTTTTTT. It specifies CASSLVWEGEKLFF.

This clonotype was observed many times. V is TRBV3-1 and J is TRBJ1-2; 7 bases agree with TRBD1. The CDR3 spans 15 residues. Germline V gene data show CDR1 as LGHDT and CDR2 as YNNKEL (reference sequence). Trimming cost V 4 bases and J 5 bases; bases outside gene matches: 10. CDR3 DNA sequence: TGTGCCAGCAGCCGTAAATTCGGGACAGCGTATGGCTACACCTTC. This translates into CASSRKFGTAYGYTF.

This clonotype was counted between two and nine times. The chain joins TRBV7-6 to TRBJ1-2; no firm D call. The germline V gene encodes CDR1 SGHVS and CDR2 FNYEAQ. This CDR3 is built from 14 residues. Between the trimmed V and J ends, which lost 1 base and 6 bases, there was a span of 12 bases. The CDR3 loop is CASSLVAGMDGYTF. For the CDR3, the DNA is TGTGCCAGCAGCTTAGTAGCAGGCATGGATGGCTACACCTTC.

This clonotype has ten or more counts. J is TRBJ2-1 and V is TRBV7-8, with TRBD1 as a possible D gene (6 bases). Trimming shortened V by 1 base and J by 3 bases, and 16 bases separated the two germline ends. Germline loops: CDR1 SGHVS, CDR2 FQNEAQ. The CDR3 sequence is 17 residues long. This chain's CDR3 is CASSLGLQGEVYNEQFF. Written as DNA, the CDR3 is TGTGCCAGCAGCTTAGGGTTACAGGGAGAGGTCTACAATGAGCAGTTCTTC.

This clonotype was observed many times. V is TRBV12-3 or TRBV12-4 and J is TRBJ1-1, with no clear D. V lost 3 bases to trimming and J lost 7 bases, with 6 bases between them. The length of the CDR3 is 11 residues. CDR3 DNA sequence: TGTGCCAGCAGTTTGAGTGGTGAAGCTTTCTTT. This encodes CASSLSGEAFF.

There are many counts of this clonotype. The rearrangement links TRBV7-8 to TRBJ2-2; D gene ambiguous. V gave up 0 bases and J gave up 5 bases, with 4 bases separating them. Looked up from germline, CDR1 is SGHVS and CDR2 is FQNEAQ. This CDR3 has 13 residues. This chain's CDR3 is CASSLAETGELFF. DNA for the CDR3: TGTGCCAGCAGCTTAGCAGAAACCGGGGAGCTGTTTTTT.

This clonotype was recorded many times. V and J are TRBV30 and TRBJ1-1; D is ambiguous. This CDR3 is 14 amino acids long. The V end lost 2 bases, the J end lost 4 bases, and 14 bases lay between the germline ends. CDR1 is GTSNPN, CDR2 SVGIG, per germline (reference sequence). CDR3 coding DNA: TGTGCCTGGAGTATCGCCCAGGTGGGCACTGAAGCTTTCTTT. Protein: CAWSIAQVGTEAFF.

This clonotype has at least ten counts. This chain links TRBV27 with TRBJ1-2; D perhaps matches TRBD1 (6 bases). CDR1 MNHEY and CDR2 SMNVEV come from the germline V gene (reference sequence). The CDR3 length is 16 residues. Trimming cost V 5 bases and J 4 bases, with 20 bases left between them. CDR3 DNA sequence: TGTGCCAGCAGTCACCGACCCTTACAGGGATCCTATGGCTACACCTTC. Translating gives CASSHRPLQGSYGYTF.

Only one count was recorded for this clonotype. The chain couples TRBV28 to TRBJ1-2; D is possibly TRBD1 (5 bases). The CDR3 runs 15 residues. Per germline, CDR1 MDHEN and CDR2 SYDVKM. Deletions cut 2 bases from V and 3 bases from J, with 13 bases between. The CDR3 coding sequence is TGTGCCAGCAGTTTAAAAGGGACCACGTACTATGGCTACACCTTC. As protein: CASSLKGTTYYGYTF.

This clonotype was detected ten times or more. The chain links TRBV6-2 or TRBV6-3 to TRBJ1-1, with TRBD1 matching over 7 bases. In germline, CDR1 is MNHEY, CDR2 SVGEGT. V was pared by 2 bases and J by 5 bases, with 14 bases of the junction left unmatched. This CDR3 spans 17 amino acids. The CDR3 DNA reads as TGTGCCAGCAGTTACCTGCCGGTTAGGGGGCGGTTTACTGAAGCTTTCTTT. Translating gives CASSYLPVRGRFTEAFF.

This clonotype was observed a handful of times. The DNA for the CDR3 is TGCGCCAGTTCCCGGGTCAAGAACTATGGCTACACCTTC. Translated: CASSRVKNYGYTF. The chain uses TRBV5-1 and TRBJ1-2; D unresolved. Trimming stripped 8 bases from V and 2 bases from J, with 13 bases between. The CDR3 is 13 residues long. The V gene's germline CDR1 is SGHRS and CDR2 YFSETQ.

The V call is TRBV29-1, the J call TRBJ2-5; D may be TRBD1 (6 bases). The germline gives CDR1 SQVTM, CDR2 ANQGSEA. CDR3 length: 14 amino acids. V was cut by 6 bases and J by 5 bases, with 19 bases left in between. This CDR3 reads CSVKKGTGSETQYF. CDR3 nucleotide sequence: TGCAGCGTCAAGAAGGGTACAGGGAGTGAGACCCAGTACTTC.

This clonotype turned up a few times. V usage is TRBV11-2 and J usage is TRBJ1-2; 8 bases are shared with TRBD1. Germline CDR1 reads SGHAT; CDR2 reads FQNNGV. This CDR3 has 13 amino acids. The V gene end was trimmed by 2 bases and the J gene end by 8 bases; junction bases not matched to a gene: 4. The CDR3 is CASSLSQGAGYTF. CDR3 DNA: TGTGCCAGCAGCTTAAGCCAGGGGGCCGGCTACACCTTC. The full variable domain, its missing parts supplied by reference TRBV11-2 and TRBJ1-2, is EAGVAQSPRYKIIEKRQSVAFWCNPISGHATLYWYQQILGQGPKLLIQFQNNGVVDDSQLPKDRFSAERLKGVDSTLKIQPAKLEDSAVYLCASSLSQGAGYTFGSGTRLTVV.

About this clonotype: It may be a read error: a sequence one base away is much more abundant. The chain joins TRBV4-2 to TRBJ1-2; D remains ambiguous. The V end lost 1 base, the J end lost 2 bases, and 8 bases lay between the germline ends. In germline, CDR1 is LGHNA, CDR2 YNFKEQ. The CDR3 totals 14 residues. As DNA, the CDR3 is TGTGCCAGCAGCCAAGTGGAGAGCAACTATGGCTACACCTTC. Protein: CASSQVESNYGYTF.

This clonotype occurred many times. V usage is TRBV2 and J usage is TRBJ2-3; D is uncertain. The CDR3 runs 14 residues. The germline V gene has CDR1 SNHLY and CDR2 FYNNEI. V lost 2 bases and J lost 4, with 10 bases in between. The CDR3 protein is CASSEFLSADTQYF. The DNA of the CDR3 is TGTGCCAGCAGTGAATTTCTGAGCGCAGATACGCAGTATTTT.